This TCR beta chain was documented in a study of blood T cell repertoires in COVID-19. The protocol was immunoSEQ multiplex PCR, while the TCRdb copy is restricted to in-frame clones and leaves out a portion. This sample yields fewer than 150,000 clones, of which about 88% are seen a single time; roughly 8.1% belongs to the top ten. CDR1 LGHNA and CDR2 YSLEER come from the germline V gene. The CDR3 has 15 residues. The germline V and J ends were trimmed by 4 bases and 5 bases, with 15 bases remaining between them. The chain carries TRBV4-3 and TRBJ2-1; the D gene is possibly TRBD2 (6 bases). This receptor was taken from a woman aged 70-85 years who had recovered from COVID-19. The source material was peripheral blood. The CDR3 region is CASSPMTSFHNEQFF. The CDR3 nucleotides are TGCGCCAGCAGCCCGATGACTAGTTTCCACAATGAGCAGTTCTTC.